This entry lists 19 T cell receptor beta chains sequenced from one sample in a study of blood T cell repertoires in COVID-19. Sequencing used immunoSEQ multiplex PCR; TCRdb keeps in-frame clones, though not all of them. The top ten hold more than 12% of the sample, which has roughly 80,000 clones, more than 75% seen once. Specimen: peripheral blood. The receptors were gathered from a woman in her sixties or seventies with acute or convalescent COVID-19.

The J gene is TRBJ1-2, the V gene TRBV12-3 or TRBV12-4, with a possible D match to TRBD1 (5 bases). Deletions cut 1 base from V and 8 bases from J, with 11 bases between. CDR3 size: 13 residues. CDR3 bases: TGTGCCAGCAGTTTAGACAGGAGGGAGGGCTACACCTTC. It is translated as CASSLDRREGYTF.

This clone was seen a few times. CDR3 DNA: TGTGCCAGTAGTATAGATCTCCCTCAGGAAACCAATTCACCCCTCCACTTT. It encodes CASSIDLPQETNSPLHF. The rearrangement joins TRBV19 to TRBJ1-6; D is undetermined. V lost 0 bases and J 7 bases, leaving 16 bases between the germline ends. This CDR3 contains 17 residues. The germline CDR1 and CDR2 sequences are LNHDA and SQIVND (reference sequence). Full variable domain (rest looked up from reference TRBV19 and TRBJ1-6): DGGITQSPKYLFRKEGQNVTLSCEQNLNHDAMYWYRQDPGQGLRLIYYSQIVNDFQKGDIAEGYSVSREKKESFPLTVTSAQKNPTAFYLCASSIDLPQETNSPLHFGNGTRLTVT.

The V call is TRBV10-3, the J call TRBJ1-2; possibly TRBD1 for D (5 bases). The CDR3 covers 15 residues. Germline CDR1 is ENHRY and CDR2 is SYGVKD. V lost 2 bases, J lost 5 bases, and 15 bases lay in between. The CDR3: CAISEGPKGLYGYTF. CDR3 nucleotides: TGTGCCATCAGTGAGGGTCCAAAGGGGTTGTATGGCTACACCTTC.

CDR3 region: CASSPKPGNTEAFF. The DNA of the CDR3 is TGTGCCAGCTCACCGAAGCCAGGGAACACTGAAGCTTTCTTT. This chain joins TRBV18 and TRBJ1-1; D gene unclear. The germline V and J ends were trimmed by 3 bases and 1 base, with 9 bases remaining between them. The CDR3 has 14 residues. Germline V lookup: CDR1 KGHSH, CDR2 LQKENI.

This clone turned up a few times. The J gene is TRBJ2-6, the V gene TRBV18; 7 positions match TRBD1. Germline V gives CDR1 KGHSH, CDR2 LQKENI. J was trimmed by 1 base and V by 8 bases; bases with no gene match: 14. This CDR3 has 18 residues. In nucleotides, the CDR3 is TGTGCCAGCCCAAAAGCCGGGACAGTATCGTCTGGGGCCAACGTCCTGACTTTC. Its protein product is CASPKAGTVSSGANVLTF.

The CDR3: CASSVDRDRGGEKLFF. The CDR3 DNA sequence: TGTGCCAGCAGCGTAGACCGGGACAGGGGGGGTGAAAAACTGTTTTTT. The J gene is TRBJ1-4, the V gene TRBV9, with 11 bases fitting TRBD1. V lost 0 bases and J lost 7; bases outside the gene matches: 5. The CDR3 is 16 amino acids. Germline values: CDR1 SGDLS, CDR2 YYNGEE.

In this sample, this clone turned up a few times. Here the CDR3 reads CASSLWSDEQFF. CDR3 DNA: TGTGCCAGCAGCCTATGGAGCGATGAGCAGTTCTTC. The chain recombines TRBV7-9 with TRBJ2-1; D is unresolved. Germline loops: CDR1 SEHNR, CDR2 FQNEAQ (reference sequence). The CDR3 runs 12 residues. Trimming shortened V by 5 bases and J by 8 bases, and 10 bases separated the two germline ends.

V gene TRBV6-4 combines with J gene TRBJ2-2, with D hard to call. The CDR3 contains 16 residues. Trimming cost V 4 bases and J 0 bases, with 12 bases left between them. CDR1 is MRHNA, CDR2 SNTAGT, per germline. CDR3 loop: CASSVQPIANTGELFF. CDR3 in DNA: TGTGCCAGCAGTGTACAGCCAATCGCGAACACCGGGGAGCTGTTTTTT.

This chain links TRBV14 with TRBJ1-2; TRBD1 matches 7 bases. The CDR3 contains 13 residues. V dropped 4 bases and J dropped 9; count of bases not matched to a gene: 8. Germline loops: CDR1 SGHDN, CDR2 FVKESK. The CDR3 coding sequence is TGTGCCAGCAGCCGCGACAGGGATTTTAGCTACACCTTC. Encoded protein: CASSRDRDFSYTF.

The rearrangement links TRBV18 to TRBJ2-5; weak D call: TRBD2 (5 bases). Germline V gene data show CDR1 as KGHSH and CDR2 as LQKENI. Between the trimmed V and J ends, which lost 2 bases and 1 base, there was a span of 11 bases. CDR3 length: 15 residues. CDR3 DNA sequence: TGTGCCAGCTCACCAGTGGCTAGCCCCCAAGAGACCCAGTACTTC. Its translation is CASSPVASPQETQYF. Full variable domain (remainder filled in from reference TRBV18 and TRBJ2-5): NAGVMQNPRHLVRRRGQEARLRCSPMKGHSHVYWYRQLPEEGLKFMVYLQKENIIDESGMPKERFSAEFPKEGPSILRIQQVVRGDSAAYFCASSPVASPQETQYFGPGTRLLVL.

The chain employs TRBV6-1 and TRBJ2-2, with a tentative D call TRBD1 (5 bases). The germline V and J ends were trimmed by 2 bases and 5 bases, with 9 bases remaining between them. This CDR3 is built from 14 residues. Germline V gene lookup returns CDR1 MNHNS and CDR2 SASEGT. This CDR3 is CASSEWGDTGELFF. In nucleotides, the CDR3 is TGTGCCAGCAGTGAATGGGGCGATACCGGGGAGCTGTTTTTT.

The chain has TRBV6-5 and TRBJ2-3, with D possibly being TRBD2 (5 bases). Germline CDR1 and CDR2: MNHEY and SVGAGI. There are 14 residues in the CDR3. Between the trimmed V and J ends, which lost 5 bases and 1 base, there was a span of 10 bases. The CDR3 nucleotides are TGTGCCAGCAGTCGGGATTCTGGCACAGATACGCAGTATTTT. Translation gives CASSRDSGTDTQYF.

The count of this clone is one. This rearrangement joins TRBV4-3 to TRBJ1-1; D unclear. CDR1 is LGHNA and CDR2 is YSLEER in the germline V gene. Trimming removed 6 bases from V and 2 bases from J, with 10 bases in between. This CDR3 has 13 residues. In DNA, the CDR3 is TGCGCCAGCAGTTTCACTACAAACACTGAAGCTTTCTTT. Its translation is CASSFTTNTEAFF.

Turning to this clone: The sample has other DNA sequences that encode this CDR3 too. The rearrangement joins TRBV11-2 to TRBJ1-5; D uncertain. The CDR3 totals 13 residues. Germline CDR1 reads SGHAT; CDR2 reads FQNNGV. Trimming stripped 0 bases from V and 6 bases from J, with 6 bases between. The chain's CDR3 is CASSLERGQPQHF. CDR3 in DNA: TGTGCCAGCAGCTTAGAGAGAGGTCAGCCCCAGCATTTT.

V and J are TRBV6-5 and TRBJ1-3; TRBD1 matches 8 bases. Trimming cost V 7 bases and J 7 bases; bases outside gene matches: 6. The length of the CDR3 is 13 residues. CDR1 and CDR2 from the germline V gene are MNHEY and SVGAGI. DNA for the CDR3: TGTGCCAGCATCCCAGGACAGGGCAACACCATATATTTT. Translation gives CASIPGQGNTIYF.

This clone appeared a single time. V and J are TRBV11-2 and TRBJ1-3; D is possibly TRBD1 (6 bases). CDR3 size: 16 residues. The germline V and J ends were trimmed by 7 bases and 3 bases, with 19 bases remaining between them. The germline gives CDR1 SGHAT, CDR2 FQNNGV. Here the CDR3 DNA reads TGTGCCAGCACCCCCGGAAACAGGGCGGTTGGAAACACCATATATTTT. Translation: CASTPGNRAVGNTIYF.

V usage is TRBV3-1 (or the pseudogene TRBV3-2) and J usage is TRBJ2-1, with 7 bases aligning to TRBD1. CDR3 length: 15 residues. The germline gives CDR1 LGHDT, CDR2 YNNKEL (reference sequence). The V and J ends lost 4 bases and 4 bases, in that order; junction bases with no gene match: 7. CDR3 in amino acids: CASSPAGTAYNEQFF. Here the CDR3 DNA reads TGTGCCAGCAGCCCCGCCGGGACAGCGTACAATGAGCAGTTCTTC.

CDR3: CASSVSQETQYF. CDR3 nucleotides: TGTGCCAGCAGCGTCTCCCAAGAGACCCAGTACTTC. The chain combines TRBV6-5 with TRBJ2-5, with unresolved D. CDR3 size: 12 residues. Deletions cut 6 bases from V and 1 base from J, with 6 bases between. CDR1 and CDR2 from the germline V gene are MNHEY and SVGAGI.

This clone appeared a single time. V and J are TRBV19 and TRBJ2-4, with 11 bases that match TRBD2. With 5 bases clipped from V and 0 bases from J, the junction kept 6 bases outside the gene matches. Germline assignment: CDR1 LNHDA and CDR2 SQIVND (reference sequence). This CDR3 is 17 amino acids long. CDR3 nucleotide sequence: TGTGCCAGTAGTGTCGGACTAGCGGGTATAGCCAAAAACATTCAGTACTTC. Translation gives CASSVGLAGIAKNIQYF.